This is a list of T cell receptor beta chains from one sample in a study of shared clonotypes between healthy human individuals. The method was immunoSEQ multiplex PCR; TCRdb's version includes in-frame clones alone and lacks a portion of them. The sample contains about 2,500,000 clones, 85% to 95% of which appear only once. Material for sequencing was naive CD4+ T cells sorted from blood. The receptors were gathered from a man aged 18 to 29 in good health. Each CDR3 is given with its conserved first and last residue. The order of the fields is clone size, V gene, CDR3 length, D gene, J gene, CDR3 DNA, CDR3 protein. The D gene is left open where the match is weak. The size field is filled for only some rows; it gives once, few, many or a size class.

clone_size: NA; v_call: TRBV30; cdr3_length: 12; d_call: NA; j_call: TRBJ1-6; cdr3_nt: TGTGCCTGGAGTGCCCTGACATCTACCTTCCACTTT; cdr3_aa: CAWSALTSTFHF
clone_size: NA; v_call: TRBV5-1; cdr3_length: 14; d_call: NA; j_call: TRBJ1-2; cdr3_nt: TGCGCCAGCAGCTTGGAGGGTATGAGCTATGGCTACACCTTC; cdr3_aa: CASSLEGMSYGYTF
clone_size: NA; v_call: TRBV6-1; cdr3_length: 14; d_call: TRBD2; j_call: TRBJ2-1; cdr3_nt: TGTGCCAGCATGCTAGCGGGGGGGTACAATGAGCAGTTCTTC; cdr3_aa: CASMLAGGYNEQFF
clone_size: NA; v_call: TRBV1; cdr3_length: 18; d_call: NA; j_call: TRBJ1-1; cdr3_nt: TGCACCAGCAGCCAAGATCGTTCAGGGAGGGGATCGAACACTGAAGCTTTCTTT; cdr3_aa: CTSSQDRSGRGSNTEAFF
clone_size: once; v_call: TRBV6-1; cdr3_length: 14; d_call: NA; j_call: TRBJ1-2; cdr3_nt: TGTGCCAGCACCACAGGGATGGCCGTCTATGGCTACACCTTC; cdr3_aa: CASTTGMAVYGYTF
clone_size: NA; v_call: TRBV30; cdr3_length: 14; d_call: NA; j_call: TRBJ1-2; cdr3_nt: TGTGCCTGGAGGCCGGAGGGGAATCGGTATGGCTACACCTTC; cdr3_aa: CAWRPEGNRYGYTF
clone_size: NA; v_call: TRBV6-5; cdr3_length: 15; d_call: NA; j_call: TRBJ1-2; cdr3_nt: TGTGCCAGCAGCCCCAGTCCCCTGGGAAACTATGGCTACACCTTC; cdr3_aa: CASSPSPLGNYGYTF
clone_size: NA; v_call: TRBV5-1; cdr3_length: 13; d_call: NA; j_call: TRBJ2-3; cdr3_nt: TGCGCCAGCAGCCGTGGGAATCCAGATACGCAGTATTTT; cdr3_aa: CASSRGNPDTQYF
clone_size: NA; v_call: TRBV5-4; cdr3_length: 15; d_call: NA; j_call: TRBJ1-3; cdr3_nt: TGTGCCAGCAGTTACTCCAGGAGCTCTGGAAACACCATATATTTT; cdr3_aa: CASSYSRSSGNTIYF
clone_size: NA; v_call: TRBV2; cdr3_length: 13; d_call: NA; j_call: TRBJ2-7; cdr3_nt: TGTGCCACCACGAGGGGGGGCGGTTCCGAGCAGTACTTC; cdr3_aa: CATTRGGGSEQYF
clone_size: NA; v_call: TRBV19; cdr3_length: 14; d_call: NA; j_call: TRBJ1-5; cdr3_nt: TGTGCCAGTAGTGATGGGGCAGGGCGGCAGCCCCAGCATTTT; cdr3_aa: CASSDGAGRQPQHF
clone_size: NA; v_call: TRBV6-5; cdr3_length: 15; d_call: NA; j_call: TRBJ1-2; cdr3_nt: TGTGCCAGCAGTTACTCGCCAGCCGTAAGGTATGGCTACACCTTC; cdr3_aa: CASSYSPAVRYGYTF
clone_size: NA; v_call: TRBV19; cdr3_length: 13; d_call: TRBD1; j_call: TRBJ2-7; cdr3_nt: TGTGCCAGTAGTGCAGACAGGGCGAGGGAGCAGTACTTC; cdr3_aa: CASSADRAREQYF
clone_size: NA; v_call: TRBV5-1; cdr3_length: 14; d_call: TRBD2; j_call: TRBJ2-3; cdr3_nt: TGCGCCAGCAGCTTGGGGTATAGCGGGGATACGCAGTATTTT; cdr3_aa: CASSLGYSGDTQYF
clone_size: NA; v_call: TRBV7-2; cdr3_length: 13; d_call: NA; j_call: TRBJ2-1; cdr3_nt: TGTGCCAGCAGTTCTGGACTCATTAATGAGCAGTTCTTC; cdr3_aa: CASSSGLINEQFF
clone_size: NA; v_call: TRBV12-5; cdr3_length: 15; d_call: TRBD1; j_call: TRBJ1-5; cdr3_nt: TGTGCTAGATTTACCCGACAGGGGGAGGGGCAGCCCCAGCATTTT; cdr3_aa: CARFTRQGEGQPQHF
clone_size: NA; v_call: TRBV6-5; cdr3_length: 14; d_call: NA; j_call: TRBJ1-1; cdr3_nt: TGTGCCAGCAGTCGGGGGGGATGGGGGGCTGAAGCTTTCTTT; cdr3_aa: CASSRGGWGAEAFF
clone_size: NA; v_call: TRBV19; cdr3_length: 14; d_call: NA; j_call: TRBJ1-2; cdr3_nt: TGTGCCAGTAAGAGTCGGGGGGCCAACTATGGCTACACCTTC; cdr3_aa: CASKSRGANYGYTF
clone_size: NA; v_call: TRBV4-3; cdr3_length: 14; d_call: NA; j_call: TRBJ2-3; cdr3_nt: TGCGCCAGCAGCCGATATGCAGGTGCAGATACGCAGTATTTT; cdr3_aa: CASSRYAGADTQYF
clone_size: few; v_call: TRBV4-1; cdr3_length: 14; d_call: NA; j_call: TRBJ1-2; cdr3_nt: TGCGCCAGCAGCCAAGATGCGACAGTACGACCCTACACCTTC; cdr3_aa: CASSQDATVRPYTF
clone_size: NA; v_call: TRBV6-1; cdr3_length: 10; d_call: NA; j_call: TRBJ1-1; cdr3_nt: TGTGCCAGCAAGAACACTGAAGCTTTCTTT; cdr3_aa: CASKNTEAFF
clone_size: NA; v_call: TRBV6-6; cdr3_length: 14; d_call: NA; j_call: TRBJ1-3; cdr3_nt: TGTGCCAGCAGCCCTAAGAGCTCTGGAAACACCATATATTTT; cdr3_aa: CASSPKSSGNTIYF
clone_size: NA; v_call: TRBV5-5; cdr3_length: 15; d_call: NA; j_call: TRBJ2-6; cdr3_nt: TGTGCCAGCAGCTTGACAGACTCTGGGGCCAACGTCCTGACTTTC; cdr3_aa: CASSLTDSGANVLTF
clone_size: NA; v_call: TRBV5-6; cdr3_length: 14; d_call: NA; j_call: TRBJ1-6; cdr3_nt: TGTGCCAGCAGCTTGACAGGGCCCAATTCACCCCTCCACTTT; cdr3_aa: CASSLTGPNSPLHF
clone_size: NA; v_call: TRBV5-6; cdr3_length: 14; d_call: NA; j_call: TRBJ1-2; cdr3_nt: TGTGCCAGCAGCTGGGGATCAGCTAACTATGGCTACACCTTC; cdr3_aa: CASSWGSANYGYTF
clone_size: NA; v_call: TRBV9; cdr3_length: 16; d_call: NA; j_call: TRBJ2-3; cdr3_nt: TGTGCCAGCAGCGTAGCTGGCCAGGGTGTCGCAGATACGCAGTATTTT; cdr3_aa: CASSVAGQGVADTQYF
clone_size: once; v_call: TRBV19; cdr3_length: 14; d_call: NA; j_call: TRBJ2-7; cdr3_nt: TGTGCCAGTAGTCCCGGGACACTCTCCTACGAGCAGTACTTC; cdr3_aa: CASSPGTLSYEQYF
clone_size: NA; v_call: TRBV10-3; cdr3_length: 12; d_call: NA; j_call: TRBJ2-7; cdr3_nt: TGTGCCGTCGGACTGGGAGATGGCGAGCAGTACTTC; cdr3_aa: CAVGLGDGEQYF
clone_size: NA; v_call: TRBV6-6; cdr3_length: 16; d_call: NA; j_call: TRBJ1-1; cdr3_nt: TGTGCCAGCATGTTCTCTTTGGCAGGGTTGAACACTGAAGCTTTCTTT; cdr3_aa: CASMFSLAGLNTEAFF
clone_size: NA; v_call: TRBV4-3; cdr3_length: 14; d_call: NA; j_call: TRBJ2-1; cdr3_nt: TGCGCCAGCAGCCAAGTTCTAAGCCACAATGAGCAGTTCTTC; cdr3_aa: CASSQVLSHNEQFF
clone_size: NA; v_call: TRBV5-1; cdr3_length: 16; d_call: NA; j_call: TRBJ2-2; cdr3_nt: TGCGCCAGCAAGGAGACGTACGGGGGTTGGACCGGGGAGCTGTTTTTT; cdr3_aa: CASKETYGGWTGELFF
clone_size: once; v_call: TRBV30; cdr3_length: 15; d_call: NA; j_call: TRBJ2-7; cdr3_nt: TGTGCCTGGATACCGACGTCCCGGAGCTCCTACGAGCAGTACTTC; cdr3_aa: CAWIPTSRSSYEQYF
clone_size: NA; v_call: TRBV18; cdr3_length: 12; d_call: NA; j_call: TRBJ1-2; cdr3_nt: TGTGCCAGCTCAAGGGACATCTTAGGCTACACCTTC; cdr3_aa: CASSRDILGYTF
clone_size: once; v_call: TRBV10-3; cdr3_length: 13; d_call: NA; j_call: TRBJ1-2; cdr3_nt: TGTGCCATCAGTGAGTCAGGGGAAGGTGGCTACACCTTC; cdr3_aa: CAISESGEGGYTF
clone_size: NA; v_call: TRBV5-6; cdr3_length: 15; d_call: TRBD2; j_call: TRBJ2-2; cdr3_nt: TGTGCCAGCAGTTACGCGGGAGGGCCGACCGGGGAGCTGTTTTTT; cdr3_aa: CASSYAGGPTGELFF
clone_size: NA; v_call: TRBV30; cdr3_length: 15; d_call: NA; j_call: TRBJ2-3; cdr3_nt: TGTGCCTGGAGACAGGGTGGGGGGCATGCAGATACGCAGTATTTT; cdr3_aa: CAWRQGGGHADTQYF
clone_size: NA; v_call: TRBV5-6; cdr3_length: 15; d_call: NA; j_call: TRBJ2-1; cdr3_nt: TGTGCCAGCAGCTCGGACGTCGTTCTCCCCAATGAGCAGTTCTTC; cdr3_aa: CASSSDVVLPNEQFF
clone_size: NA; v_call: TRBV30; cdr3_length: 18; d_call: TRBD2; j_call: TRBJ2-2; cdr3_nt: TGTGCCTGGAGTGCCCAGCGACTAGCGGGGGCCTACACCGGGGAGCTGTTTTTT; cdr3_aa: CAWSAQRLAGAYTGELFF
clone_size: NA; v_call: TRBV9; cdr3_length: 14; d_call: NA; j_call: TRBJ1-3; cdr3_nt: TGTGCCAGCAGCCAGACAGGCGGTGGAAACACCATATATTTT; cdr3_aa: CASSQTGGGNTIYF
clone_size: NA; v_call: TRBV7-9; cdr3_length: 16; d_call: TRBD2; j_call: TRBJ2-5; cdr3_nt: TGTGCCAGCAGCTTAGGGGGTAGCGGGACCCGGGAGACCCAGTACTTC; cdr3_aa: CASSLGGSGTRETQYF
clone_size: NA; v_call: TRBV7-2; cdr3_length: 15; d_call: NA; j_call: TRBJ2-7; cdr3_nt: TGTGCCAGCAGCTTAGTTGGGACGGCCGACAACGAGCAGTACTTC; cdr3_aa: CASSLVGTADNEQYF